This T cell receptor (beta chain) is from a study of beta chain features in type 1 diabetes. General study findings and limits: Equally in patients and controls, PCR might preferentially amplify shorter templates. In all four CD4+ subsets, TCRB CDR3 length was significantly, moderately reduced in type 1 diabetes. Across patients, naive, central memory and Treg TCRB repertoires exhibited apparently greater similarity than was observed across healthy donors.

The entirety of the isolated RNA underwent reverse transcription, so expressed TCRB transcripts were sequenced. The assay was immunoSEQ multiplex PCR, and TCRdb's table has in-frame clones only and misses some. The sample shows more than 100,000 clones, around 17% of them seen only once. This CDR3 is built from 13 residues. Germline V gives CDR1 MNHEY, CDR2 SVGAGI. On this clone itself: What it binds is unknown.

Sequencing input: central memory CD4+ T cells from blood. This chain connects TRBV6-5 to TRBJ2-5, with a tentative D call TRBD2 (6 bases). This TCR was recovered from a man aged 25-45 years with type 1 diabetes. CDR3 coding DNA: TGTGCAACAACGGGAGCTTACCAAGAGACCCAGTACTTC. Protein sequence: CATTGAYQETQYF.